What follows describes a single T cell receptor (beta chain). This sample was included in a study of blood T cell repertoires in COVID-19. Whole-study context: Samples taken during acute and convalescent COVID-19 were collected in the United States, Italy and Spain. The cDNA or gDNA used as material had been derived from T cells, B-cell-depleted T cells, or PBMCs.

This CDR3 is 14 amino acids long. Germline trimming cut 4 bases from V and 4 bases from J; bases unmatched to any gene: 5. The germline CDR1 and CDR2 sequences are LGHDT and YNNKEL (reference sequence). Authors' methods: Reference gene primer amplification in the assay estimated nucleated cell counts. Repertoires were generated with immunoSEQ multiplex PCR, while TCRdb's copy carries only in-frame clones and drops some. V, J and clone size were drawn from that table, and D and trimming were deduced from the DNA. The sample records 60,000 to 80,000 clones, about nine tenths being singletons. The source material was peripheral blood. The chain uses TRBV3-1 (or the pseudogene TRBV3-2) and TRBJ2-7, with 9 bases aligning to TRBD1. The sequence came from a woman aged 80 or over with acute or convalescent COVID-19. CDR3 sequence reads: CASSPVGTGYEQYF. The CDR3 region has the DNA TGTGCCAGCAGCCCTGTAGGGACAGGGTACGAGCAGTACTTC.